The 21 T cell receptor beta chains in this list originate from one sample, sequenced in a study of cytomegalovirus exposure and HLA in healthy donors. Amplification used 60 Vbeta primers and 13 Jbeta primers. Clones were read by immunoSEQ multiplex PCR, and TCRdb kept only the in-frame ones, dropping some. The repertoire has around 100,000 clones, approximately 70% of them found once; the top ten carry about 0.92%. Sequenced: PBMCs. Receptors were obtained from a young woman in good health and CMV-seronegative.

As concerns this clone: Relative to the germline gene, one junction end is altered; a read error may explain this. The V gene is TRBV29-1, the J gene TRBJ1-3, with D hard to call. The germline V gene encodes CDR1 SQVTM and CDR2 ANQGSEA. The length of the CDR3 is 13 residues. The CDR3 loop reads CSVEAPSRNTIYF. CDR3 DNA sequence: TGCAGCGTTGAAGCCCCCTCTCGAAACACCATATATTTT.

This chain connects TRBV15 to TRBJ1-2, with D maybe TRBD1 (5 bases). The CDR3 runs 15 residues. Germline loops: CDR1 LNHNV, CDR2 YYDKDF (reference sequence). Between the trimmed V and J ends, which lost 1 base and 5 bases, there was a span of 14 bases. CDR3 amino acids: CATSRGGEEGYGYTF. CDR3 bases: TGTGCCACCAGCAGAGGGGGGGAAGAGGGGTATGGCTACACCTTC.

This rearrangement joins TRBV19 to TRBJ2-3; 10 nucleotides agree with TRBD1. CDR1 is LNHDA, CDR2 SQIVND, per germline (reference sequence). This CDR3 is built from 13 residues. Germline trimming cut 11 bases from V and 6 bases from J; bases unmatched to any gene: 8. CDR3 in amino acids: CAGRDRGTDTQYF. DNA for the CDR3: TGTGCCGGCCGGGACAGGGGTACGGATACGCAGTATTTT.

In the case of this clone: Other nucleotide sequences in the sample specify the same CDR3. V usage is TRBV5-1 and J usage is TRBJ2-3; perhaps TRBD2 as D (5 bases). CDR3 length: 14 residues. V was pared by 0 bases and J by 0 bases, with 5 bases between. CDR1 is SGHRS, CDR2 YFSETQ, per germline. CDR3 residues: CASSLGGSTDTQYF. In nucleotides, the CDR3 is TGCGCCAGCAGCTTGGGCGGGAGCACAGATACGCAGTATTTT.

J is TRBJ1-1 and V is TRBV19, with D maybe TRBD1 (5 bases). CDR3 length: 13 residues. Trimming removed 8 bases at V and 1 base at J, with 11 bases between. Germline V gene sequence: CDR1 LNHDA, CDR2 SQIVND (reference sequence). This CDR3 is CASQGWGNTEAFF. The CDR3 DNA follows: TGTGCCAGTCAGGGATGGGGGAACACTGAAGCTTTCTTT.

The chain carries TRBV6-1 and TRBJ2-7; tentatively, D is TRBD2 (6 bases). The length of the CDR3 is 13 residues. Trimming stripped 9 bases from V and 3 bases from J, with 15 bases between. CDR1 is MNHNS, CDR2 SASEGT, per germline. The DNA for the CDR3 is TGTGCCAGTTTGACGGGGGACCGCTACGAGCAGTACTTC. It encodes CASLTGDRYEQYF.

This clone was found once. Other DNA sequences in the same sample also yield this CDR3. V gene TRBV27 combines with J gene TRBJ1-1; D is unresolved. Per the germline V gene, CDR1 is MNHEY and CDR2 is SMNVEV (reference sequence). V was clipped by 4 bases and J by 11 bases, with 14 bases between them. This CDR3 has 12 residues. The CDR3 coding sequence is TGTGCCAGCAGTTCTGGGTGGGCGCCGGCTTTCTTT. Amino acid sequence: CASSSGWAPAFF.

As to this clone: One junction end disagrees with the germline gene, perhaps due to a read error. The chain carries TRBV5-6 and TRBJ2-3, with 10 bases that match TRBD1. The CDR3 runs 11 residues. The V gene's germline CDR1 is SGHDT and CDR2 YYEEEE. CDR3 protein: CASSLPGQGSF. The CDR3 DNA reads TGTGCCAGCAGCCTCCCGGGACAGGGGTCTTTT.

CDR3: CASSQDLSGGSSDTQYF. The CDR3 nucleotides read TGCGCCAGCAGCCAAGATTTAAGCGGCGGGTCTTCGGATACGCAGTATTTT. This rearrangement joins TRBV4-3 to TRBJ2-3, with D possibly matching TRBD2 (5 bases). The CDR3 has 17 amino acids. The germline V gene encodes CDR1 LGHNA and CDR2 YSLEER. Trimming cost V 0 bases and J 6 bases, with 19 bases left between them.

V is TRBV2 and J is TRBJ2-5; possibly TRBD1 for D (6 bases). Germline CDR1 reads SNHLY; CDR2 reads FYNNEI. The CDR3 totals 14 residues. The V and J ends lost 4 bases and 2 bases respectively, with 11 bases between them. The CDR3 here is CASSGDTVQETQYF. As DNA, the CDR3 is TGTGCCAGCAGTGGGGACACGGTACAAGAGACCCAGTACTTC.

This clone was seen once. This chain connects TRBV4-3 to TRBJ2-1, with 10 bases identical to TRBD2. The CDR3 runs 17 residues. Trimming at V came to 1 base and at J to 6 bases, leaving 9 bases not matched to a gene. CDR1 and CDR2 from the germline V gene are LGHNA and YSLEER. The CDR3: CASSQVLSGGARNEQFF. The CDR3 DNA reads TGCGCCAGCAGCCAAGTTCTGAGCGGGGGGGCTCGCAATGAGCAGTTCTTC.

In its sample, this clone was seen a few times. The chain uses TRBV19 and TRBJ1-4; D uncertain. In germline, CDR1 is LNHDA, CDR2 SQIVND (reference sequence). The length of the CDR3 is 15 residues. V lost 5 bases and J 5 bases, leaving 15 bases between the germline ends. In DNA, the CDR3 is TGTGCCAGTAGTCCCCCCCGGGTCTTAAATGAAAAACTGTTTTTT. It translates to CASSPPRVLNEKLFF.

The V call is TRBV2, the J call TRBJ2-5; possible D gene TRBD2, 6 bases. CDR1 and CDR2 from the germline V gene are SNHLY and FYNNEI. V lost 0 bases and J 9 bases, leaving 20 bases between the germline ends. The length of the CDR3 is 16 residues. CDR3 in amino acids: CASSEAAGPTQGAQYF. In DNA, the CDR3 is TGTGCCAGCAGTGAAGCGGCGGGACCTACGCAAGGGGCCCAGTACTTC.

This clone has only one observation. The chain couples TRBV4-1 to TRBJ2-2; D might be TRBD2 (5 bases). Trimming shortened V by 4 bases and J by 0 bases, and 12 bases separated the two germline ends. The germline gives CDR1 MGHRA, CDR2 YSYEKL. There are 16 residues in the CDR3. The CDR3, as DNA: TGCGCCAGCAGCCGTGACACTAGGGCGAACACCGGGGAGCTGTTTTTT. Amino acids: CASSRDTRANTGELFF.

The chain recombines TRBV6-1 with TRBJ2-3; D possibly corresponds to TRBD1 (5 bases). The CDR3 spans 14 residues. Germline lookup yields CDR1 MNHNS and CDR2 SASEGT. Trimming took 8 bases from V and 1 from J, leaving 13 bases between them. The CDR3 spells CASSEGAGTDTQYF. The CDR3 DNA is TGTGCCAGCTCCGAAGGGGCTGGCACAGATACGCAGTATTTT.

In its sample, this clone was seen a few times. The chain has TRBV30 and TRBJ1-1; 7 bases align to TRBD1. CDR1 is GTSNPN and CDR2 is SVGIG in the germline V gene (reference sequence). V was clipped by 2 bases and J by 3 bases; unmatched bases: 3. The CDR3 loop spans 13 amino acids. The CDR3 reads CAWSRQGDTEAFF. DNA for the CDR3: TGTGCCTGGAGTAGGCAGGGGGACACTGAAGCTTTCTTT.

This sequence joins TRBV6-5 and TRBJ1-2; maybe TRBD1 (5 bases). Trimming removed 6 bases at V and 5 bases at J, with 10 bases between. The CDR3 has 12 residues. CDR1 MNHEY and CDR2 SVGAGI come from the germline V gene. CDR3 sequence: CASRTELYGYTF. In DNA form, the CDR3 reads TGTGCCAGCAGGACAGAACTGTATGGCTACACCTTC.

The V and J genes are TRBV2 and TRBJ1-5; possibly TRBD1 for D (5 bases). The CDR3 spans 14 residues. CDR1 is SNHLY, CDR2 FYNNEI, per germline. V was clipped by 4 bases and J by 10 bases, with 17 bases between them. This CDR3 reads CASSATGDLRPQHF. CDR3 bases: TGTGCCAGCAGTGCCACGGGGGATCTTCGACCCCAGCATTTT.

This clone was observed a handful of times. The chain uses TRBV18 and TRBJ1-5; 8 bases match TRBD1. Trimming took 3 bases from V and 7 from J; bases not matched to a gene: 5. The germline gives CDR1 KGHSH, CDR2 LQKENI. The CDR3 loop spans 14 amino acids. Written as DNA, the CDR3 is TGTGCCAGCTCACCGGACAGGGTGAGCCAGCCCCAGCATTTT. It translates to CASSPDRVSQPQHF.

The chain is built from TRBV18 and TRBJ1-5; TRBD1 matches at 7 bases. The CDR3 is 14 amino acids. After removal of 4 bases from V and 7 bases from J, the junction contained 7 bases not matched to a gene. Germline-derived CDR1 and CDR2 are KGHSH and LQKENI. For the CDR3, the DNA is TGTGCCAGCTCACTCAAGGGGGCAGAACAGCCCCAGCATTTT. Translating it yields CASSLKGAEQPQHF.

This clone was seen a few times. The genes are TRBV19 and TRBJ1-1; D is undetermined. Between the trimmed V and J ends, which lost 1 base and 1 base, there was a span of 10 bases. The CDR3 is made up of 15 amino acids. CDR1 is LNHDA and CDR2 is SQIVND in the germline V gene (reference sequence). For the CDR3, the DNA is TGTGCCAGTAGTATAGTTTACGGTAAGAACACTGAAGCTTTCTTT. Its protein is CASSIVYGKNTEAFF. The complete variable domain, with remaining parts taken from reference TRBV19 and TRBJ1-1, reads DGGITQSPKYLFRKEGQNVTLSCEQNLNHDAMYWYRQDPGQGLRLIYYSQIVNDFQKGDIAEGYSVSREKKESFPLTVTSAQKNPTAFYLCASSIVYGKNTEAFFGQGTRLTVV.